The next 2 T cell receptor beta chains were all read from a single sample in a study of T cells in Graves' hyperthyroidism and ophthalmopathy. It was RNA transcripts that yielded the amplified TCR beta CDR3 regions. Using the HTBI primer set, a first-round RT-PCR was run on the TCR CDR3. A single record per CDR3 protein comes from TCRdb applying MiXCR to the multiplex PCR reads. The sample contains about 380,000 distinct CDR3 sequences, roughly 20% of which appear only once. Sequences were obtained from blood. The receptors shown here come from a man between 18 and 35 years old with Graves' ophthalmopathy.

This clonotype has more than one count but fewer than ten. This chain links TRBV20-1 with TRBJ2-3; 8 bases map to TRBD1. This CDR3 contains 15 residues. The V and J ends lost 6 bases and 0 bases, in that order; junction bases with no gene match: 8. Germline V lookup: CDR1 DFQATT, CDR2 SNEGSKA (reference sequence). CDR3 DNA sequence: TGCAGTGCGAAGGGGGACAGGTCAAGCACAGATACGCAGTATTTT. Protein sequence: CSAKGDRSSTDTQYF.

The chain is built from TRBV25-1 and TRBJ2-7, with D possibly called TRBD1 or TRBD2 (5 bases each). Trimming left V 9 bases short and J 1 base short, with 19 bases between. The germline V gene encodes CDR1 MGHDK and CDR2 SYGVNS. The CDR3 spans 15 residues. The CDR3 here is CASSPSGTSSYEQYF. The CDR3 DNA reads as TGTGCCAGTTCGCCATCCGGGACGTCTTCCTACGAGCAGTACTTC.